This T cell receptor (beta chain) was documented in a study of early T cells in non-severe SARS-CoV-2 infection. Across the whole study: It was bulk RNA from unsorted whole blood that was sequenced, and the chains were unpaired. Overall study results and limits: The matching step, a VDJdb search, favored anti-spike CD8 responses and missed private and CD4 specificities.

To note about this clonotype: Antigen unknown.

The CDR3 loop spans 14 amino acids. Trimming cost V 4 bases and J 4 bases, with 14 bases left between them. Germline V lookup: CDR1 SGHRS, CDR2 YFSETQ. Unique molecular identifiers were added to individual cDNA molecules. Using its own MiXCR run on the 5' RACE reads, TCRdb lists one record per CDR3 protein. The profile shows about 55,000 distinct CDR3 sequences, around 12% of them singletons. The sample was whole blood. V is TRBV5-1 and J is TRBJ1-2; TRBD1 might be the D (6 bases). The TCR comes from an adult who was a healthcare worker with PCR-confirmed SARS-CoV-2 infection or an uninfected control (not recorded which). CDR3 nucleotides: TGCGCCAGCAGCCAAGGGACAACAAGCTATGGCTACACCTTC. Translating it yields CASSQGTTSYGYTF.